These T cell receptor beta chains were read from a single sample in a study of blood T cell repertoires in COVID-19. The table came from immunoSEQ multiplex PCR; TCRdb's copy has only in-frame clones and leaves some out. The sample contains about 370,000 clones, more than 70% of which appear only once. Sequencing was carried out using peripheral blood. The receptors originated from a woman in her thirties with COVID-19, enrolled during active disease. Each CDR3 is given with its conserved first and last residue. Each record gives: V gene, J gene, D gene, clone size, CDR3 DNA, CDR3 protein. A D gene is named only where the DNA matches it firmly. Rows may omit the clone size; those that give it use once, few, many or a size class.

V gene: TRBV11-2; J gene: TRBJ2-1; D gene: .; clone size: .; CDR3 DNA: TGTGCCAGCAGCTTAGTTTTAGCGGATTTTTACAATGAGCAGTTCTTC; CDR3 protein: CASSLVLADFYNEQFF
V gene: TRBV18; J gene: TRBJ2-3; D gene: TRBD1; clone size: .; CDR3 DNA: TGTGCCAGCTCGCCGGGACAGAGCACAGATACGCAGTATTTT; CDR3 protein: CASSPGQSTDTQYF
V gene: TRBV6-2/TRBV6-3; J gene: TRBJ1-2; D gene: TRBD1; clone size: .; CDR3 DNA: TGTGCCAGCAGTATATCCGGGACAGGGAACTATGGCTACACCTTC; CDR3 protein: CASSISGTGNYGYTF
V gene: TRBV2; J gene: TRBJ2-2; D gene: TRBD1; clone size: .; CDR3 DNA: TGTGCCAGCAAGGGACAGGGGGCGACCGGGGAGCTGTTTTTT; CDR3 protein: CASKGQGATGELFF
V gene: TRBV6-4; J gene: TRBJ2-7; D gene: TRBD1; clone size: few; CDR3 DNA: TGTGCCAGCAGTGACCCATTTCGGACAGGGTCGGGAGAGGAGCAGTACTTC; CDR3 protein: CASSDPFRTGSGEEQYF
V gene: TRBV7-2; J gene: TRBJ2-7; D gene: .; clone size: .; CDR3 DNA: TGTGCCAGCAGTTCAAATGGGTACAGGGGAGGCGACGAGCAGTACTTC; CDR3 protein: CASSSNGYRGGDEQYF
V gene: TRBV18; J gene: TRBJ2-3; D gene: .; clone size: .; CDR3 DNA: TGTGCCAGCTCACCACCGGGGAGGCCCACAGATACGCAGTATTTT; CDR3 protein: CASSPPGRPTDTQYF
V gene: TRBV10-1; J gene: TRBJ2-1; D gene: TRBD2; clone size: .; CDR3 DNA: TGCGCCAGCAGTGAGTCGGGCGGGAGGGCCGGTTTTTACAATGAGCAGTTCTTC; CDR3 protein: CASSESGGRAGFYNEQFF
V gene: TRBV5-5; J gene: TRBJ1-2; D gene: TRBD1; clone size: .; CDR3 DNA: TGTGCCAGCAGCTTTTTTGGGACAGGGGCCAATGGCTACACCTTC; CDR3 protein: CASSFFGTGANGYTF
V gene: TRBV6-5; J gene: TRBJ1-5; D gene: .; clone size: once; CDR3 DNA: TGTGCCAGCAGTTCCACACAGGGAAGTCAGCCCCAGCATTTT; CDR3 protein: CASSSTQGSQPQHF
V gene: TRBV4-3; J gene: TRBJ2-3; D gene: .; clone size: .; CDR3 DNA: TGCGCCAGCAGCCATGACTTAAACGGCGCAGATACGCAGTATTTT; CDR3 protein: CASSHDLNGADTQYF
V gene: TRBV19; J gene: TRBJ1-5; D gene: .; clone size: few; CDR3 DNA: TGTGCCAGTAGTATAGGGGCAGGGAATCGGGATCAGCCCCAGCATTTT; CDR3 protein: CASSIGAGNRDQPQHF
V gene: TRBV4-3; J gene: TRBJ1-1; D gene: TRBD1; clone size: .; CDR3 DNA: TGCGCCAGCAGCCGAGGACAGGGCGGGAGCACTGAAGCTTTCTTT; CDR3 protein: CASSRGQGGSTEAFF
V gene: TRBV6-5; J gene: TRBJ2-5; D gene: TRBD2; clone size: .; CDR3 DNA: TGTGCCAGCAGTTACTCAACTAGCGGGAGTCGGGAGACCCAGTACTTC; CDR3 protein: CASSYSTSGSRETQYF
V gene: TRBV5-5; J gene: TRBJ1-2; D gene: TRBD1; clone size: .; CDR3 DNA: TGTGCCAGCAGCTCCGCCTCGGCAGGGGGCTATGGCTACACCTTC; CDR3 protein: CASSSASAGGYGYTF
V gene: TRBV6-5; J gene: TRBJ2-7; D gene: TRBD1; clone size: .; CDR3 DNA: TGTGCCAGCAGTTATTACCCCCCGAGGACAGGGACCGAGCAGTACTTC; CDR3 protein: CASSYYPPRTGTEQYF
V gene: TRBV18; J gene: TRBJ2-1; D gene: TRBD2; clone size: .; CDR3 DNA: TGTGCCAGCTCACCACCTGGACTAGCGGGGGACAATGAGCAGTTCTTC; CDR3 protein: CASSPPGLAGDNEQFF
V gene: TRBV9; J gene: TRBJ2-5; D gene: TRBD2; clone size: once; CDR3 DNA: TGTGCCAGCAGCGCAGAGGGACTAGCGATTGTAGAGACCCAGTACTTC; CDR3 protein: CASSAEGLAIVETQYF
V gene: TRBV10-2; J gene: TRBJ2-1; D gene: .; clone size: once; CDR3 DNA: TGCGCCAGCAGATTGGGGACCGGGGCGGGAGGGACAGGCACCTACAATGAGCAGTTCTTC; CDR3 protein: CASRLGTGAGGTGTYNEQFF
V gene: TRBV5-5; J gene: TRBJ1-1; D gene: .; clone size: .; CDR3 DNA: TGTGCCAGCAGCTTCTGGCGGGCTAACACTGAAGCTTTCTTT; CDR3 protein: CASSFWRANTEAFF
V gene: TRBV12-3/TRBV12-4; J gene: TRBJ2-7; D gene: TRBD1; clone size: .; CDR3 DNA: TGTGCCAGCAGTCCGGACAGGGTGAGCGAGCAGTACTTC; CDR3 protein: CASSPDRVSEQYF
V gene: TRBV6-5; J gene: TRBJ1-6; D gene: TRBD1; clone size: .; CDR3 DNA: TGTGCCAGCAGTCCCCAGTGGGACAGAGGATCCCTCCACTTT; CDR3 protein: CASSPQWDRGSLHF
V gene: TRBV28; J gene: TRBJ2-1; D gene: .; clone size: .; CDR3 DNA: TGTGACGCAAGCAGGGGCTCCTACAATGAGCAGTTCTTC; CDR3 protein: CDASRGSYNEQFF
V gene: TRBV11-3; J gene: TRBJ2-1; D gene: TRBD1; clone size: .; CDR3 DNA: TGTGCCAGCAGCCCCCGACAGGGGAGCTCCTACAATGAGCAGTTCTTC; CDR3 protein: CASSPRQGSSYNEQFF
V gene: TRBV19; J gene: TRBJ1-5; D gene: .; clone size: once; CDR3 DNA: TGTGCCAGTAGTTTAACCTCTAGAGAAAATCAGCCCCAGCATTTT; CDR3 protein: CASSLTSRENQPQHF
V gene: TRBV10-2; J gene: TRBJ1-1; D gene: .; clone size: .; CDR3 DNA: TGCGCCAGCAGTGTTACAAGAAACACTGAAGCTTTCTTT; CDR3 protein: CASSVTRNTEAFF
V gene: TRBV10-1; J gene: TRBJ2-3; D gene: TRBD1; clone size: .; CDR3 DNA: TGCGCCAGCAGTGGCGGCCACCAGGGACAGGGGGACGCAGATACGCAGTATTTT; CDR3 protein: CASSGGHQGQGDADTQYF
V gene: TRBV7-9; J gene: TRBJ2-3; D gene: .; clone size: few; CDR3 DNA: TGTGCCAGCAGCTTGGGACTTCACACAGATACGCAGTATTTT; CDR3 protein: CASSLGLHTDTQYF
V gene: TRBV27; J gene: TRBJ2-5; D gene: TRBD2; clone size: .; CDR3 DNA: TGTGCCAGCAGTTTATCGGGGCGGGAGATTGTCGAGACCCAGTACTTC; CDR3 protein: CASSLSGREIVETQYF
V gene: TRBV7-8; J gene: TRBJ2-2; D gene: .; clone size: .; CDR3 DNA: TGTGCCAGCAGCTTACTGGGCGGGTACACCGGGGAGCTGTTTTTT; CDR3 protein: CASSLLGGYTGELFF
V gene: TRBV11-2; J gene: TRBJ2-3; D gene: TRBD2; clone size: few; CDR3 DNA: TGTGCCAGCAGCTTAGGCCTAGCGGGGGGGCGAGATACGCAGTATTTT; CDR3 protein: CASSLGLAGGRDTQYF
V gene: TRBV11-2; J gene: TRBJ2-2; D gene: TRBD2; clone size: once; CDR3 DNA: TGTGCCAGCAGTTTTGGGCGGGGGGAAGGCACCGGGGAGCTGTTTTTT; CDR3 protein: CASSFGRGEGTGELFF
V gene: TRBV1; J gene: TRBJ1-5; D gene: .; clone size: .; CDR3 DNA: TGCACCAGCAGCCAAGATCTACGTCCTGCTAGCAATCAGCCCCAGCATTTT; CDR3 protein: CTSSQDLRPASNQPQHF
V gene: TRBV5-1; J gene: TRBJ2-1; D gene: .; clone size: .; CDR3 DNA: TGCGCCAGCAGCTTGGGCAGCTACAATGAGCAGTTCTTC; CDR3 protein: CASSLGSYNEQFF
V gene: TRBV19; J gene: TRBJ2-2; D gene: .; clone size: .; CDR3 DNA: TGTGCCAGTAGTCATAGCCCCAGTAACACCGGGGAGCTGTTTTTT; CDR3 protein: CASSHSPSNTGELFF
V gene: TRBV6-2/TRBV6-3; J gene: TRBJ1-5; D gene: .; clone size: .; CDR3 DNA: TGTGCCAGCAGTTACCCGGGACACTTAAGACTAAGCAATCAGCCCCAGCATTTT; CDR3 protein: CASSYPGHLRLSNQPQHF
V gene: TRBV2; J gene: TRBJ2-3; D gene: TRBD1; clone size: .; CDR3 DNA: TGTGCCAGCATCCGGACAGGGATAGATACGCAGTATTTT; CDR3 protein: CASIRTGIDTQYF
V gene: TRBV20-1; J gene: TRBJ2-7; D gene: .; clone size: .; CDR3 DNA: TGCAGTGCAACCCATGGGGACAAGCAGTACTTC; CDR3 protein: CSATHGDKQYF
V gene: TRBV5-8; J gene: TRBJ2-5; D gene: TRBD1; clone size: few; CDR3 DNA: TGTGCCAGCAGCCGCCGGGACAGCCAAGAGACCCAGTACTTC; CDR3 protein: CASSRRDSQETQYF
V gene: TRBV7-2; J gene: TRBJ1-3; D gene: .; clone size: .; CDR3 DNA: TGTGCCAGCAGCACACTATCCCGGCAGGGGGGAAACACCATATATTTT; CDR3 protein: CASSTLSRQGGNTIYF